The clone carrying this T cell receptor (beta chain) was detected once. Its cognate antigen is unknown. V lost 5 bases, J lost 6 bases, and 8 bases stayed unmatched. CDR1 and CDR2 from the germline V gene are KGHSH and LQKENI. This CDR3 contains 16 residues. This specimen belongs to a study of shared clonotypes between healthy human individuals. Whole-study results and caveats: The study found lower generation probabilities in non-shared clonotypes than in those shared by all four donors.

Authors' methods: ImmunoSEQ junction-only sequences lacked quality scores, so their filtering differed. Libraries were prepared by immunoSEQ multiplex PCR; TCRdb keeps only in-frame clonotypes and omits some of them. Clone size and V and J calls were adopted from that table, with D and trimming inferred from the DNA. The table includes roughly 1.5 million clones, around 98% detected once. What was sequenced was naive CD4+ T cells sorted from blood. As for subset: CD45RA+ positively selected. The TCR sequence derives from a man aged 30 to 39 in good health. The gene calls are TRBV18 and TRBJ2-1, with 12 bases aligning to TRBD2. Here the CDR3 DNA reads TGTGCCAGCTCAGCGCTAGCGGGAGGGGCGGGCAATGAGCAGTTCTTC. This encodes CASSALAGGAGNEQFF.